These T cell receptor beta chains were read from a single sample in a study of radiotherapy plus CTLA-4 blockade in lung cancer. Only in-frame clones appear in the TCRdb table, and some are missing; sequencing was by immunoSEQ multiplex PCR. This sample has 40,000 to 60,000 clones, with around four fifths found just once. Sequencing used peripheral blood, obtained from a patient treated with radiotherapy plus ipilimumab. The receptors come from a human donor with non-small cell lung cancer who had stable disease on radiotherapy plus ipilimumab. CDR3s include the opening cysteine and the closing phenylalanine or tryptophan. A D gene is named only where the DNA matches it firmly. Only part of the rows carry a size: once, few, many, or a class if the clone is expanded.

v_call	d_call	clone_size	j_call	cdr3_nt	cdr3_aa
TRBV6-6	TRBD1	-	TRBJ1-1	TGTGCCAGCAGTTACCAGGGGGCTAACACTGAAGCTTTCTTT	CASSYQGANTEAFF
TRBV10-3	-	-	TRBJ2-1	TGTGCCATCAGCCTTACTGGCGGGGAATACAATGAGCAGTTCTTC	CAISLTGGEYNEQFF
TRBV11-2	-	-	TRBJ2-7	TGTGCCAGCAGCTTAGCCGGACAGTCCCACGAGCAGTACTTC	CASSLAGQSHEQYF
TRBV29-1	-	-	TRBJ2-1	TGCAGCGTTGAACCAGCGGCCTACAATGAGCAGTTCTTC	CSVEPAAYNEQFF
TRBV5-1	TRBD2	-	TRBJ2-1	TGCGCCAGCACCCCTTCGAGCGGGAGTTCCTACAATGAGCAGTTCTTC	CASTPSSGSSYNEQFF
TRBV10-3	TRBD2	-	TRBJ2-5	TGTGCCATCAGTGAGCGGGGGGGAGAAGAGACCCAGTACTTC	CAISERGGEETQYF
TRBV7-8	TRBD2	-	TRBJ2-7	TGTGCCAGCAGCTTAACCTACACTAGCGCGAGCTCCTACGAGCAGTACTTC	CASSLTYTSASSYEQYF
TRBV7-6	-	few	TRBJ1-1	TGTGCCAGCAGCCCCCGGGGAGGGGGGCTAAACACTGAAGCTTTCTTT	CASSPRGGGLNTEAFF
TRBV9	-	-	TRBJ2-7	TGTGCCAGCAGCGCGAGCGGGTCCGGGCACGAGCAGTACTTC	CASSASGSGHEQYF
TRBV15	-	-	TRBJ2-7	TGTGCCACCAGCAGAGAAAGCCGCGAGCAGTACTTC	CATSRESREQYF
TRBV19	-	few	TRBJ1-5	TGTGCCAGTAGTCAGGGCTATAGCAATCAGCCCCAGCATTTT	CASSQGYSNQPQHF
TRBV28	TRBD1	-	TRBJ1-5	TGTGCCAGCAGTTTGACAGGGGGCAATCAGCCCCAGCATTTT	CASSLTGGNQPQHF
TRBV7-7	-	-	TRBJ2-2	TGTGCTAGCAGCTTAAGAGAAACCGGGGAGCTGTTTTTT	CASSLRETGELFF